The entry that follows covers one T cell receptor (beta chain) sequence. Its antigen has not been determined. Per-base quality was not reported, and no clone a single base away is much larger than it. The donors were healthy, HIV-negative adults who had no recently reported acute infections or vaccinations. Every donor was a Caucasian adult residing in Nashville, Tennessee, USA. CD4+ T cells were enriched by magnetic negative selection, after which naive cells were positively selected on CD45RA and the negative fraction was taken as the memory subset. After blood collection by leukapheresis, PBMCs were isolated using Ficoll-Histopaque density gradient centrifugation and then cryopreserved in the vapor phase of liquid nitrogen. Analytical flow cytometry was used to check the purity and quantity of each magnetically sorted T cell population. Genomic DNA was isolated from each sorted fraction and quantified by UV absorbance on a Nanodrop 2000c.

Using the deep immunoSEQ assay, multiplex PCR amplified TCR CDR3 regions from genomic DNA. Genomic DNA extracted from each cell subset was distributed evenly over all wells of several immunoSEQ 96-well plates, and each plate served as one replicate. For sorted subsets, 200 to 250 ng of genomic DNA, equivalent to tens of thousands of T cell genomes, went into each replicate PCR. The purified libraries were quantified using a Qubit 3.0 fluorometer, sized with a Bioanalyzer 2100, and then quantified again using the KAPA Library Quantification kit. A separate single-read 150-cycle Illumina NextSeq 550 flow cell was used to sequence each immunoSEQ 96-well plate. As for the original processing: Because only junctional sequences without quality scores were contained in the immunoSEQ output, filtering matching that applied to full-length reads could not be performed. Sequences were annotated with PyIR, a Python wrapper for IgBLAST v1.9, and V/J genes and CDR3 were assigned using IMGT germline references. Reads were filtered out if the reads had weak V/J assignments (E-value above 1e-6), no CDR3, stop codons, out-of-frame junctions, or ambiguous translated residues. A V3J clonotype was defined by an identical inferred V gene, J gene, and CDR3 amino acid sequence. The percentage overlap between two repertoires was calculated by dividing the number of shared unique clonotypes by the size of the smaller repertoire. Repertoire richness was assessed with RTK rarefaction, the Chao1 estimator, and Recon v2.1 estimates of unobserved clonotypes. OLGA was used to compute generation probabilities for all TCRbeta clonotypes that the gDNA method yielded from a few donors. This is the immuneACCESS table as TCRdb keeps it, with only in-frame sequences that have V and J called. A part of the clones is gone; compared with another copy, unresolved V genes explain less than half, and the rest is unexplained. Clonal size and the V and J genes are those of that table, whereas D and trimming came from the DNA. This sample is represented by approximately 2.5 million clones; more than 85% of them were singletons. The ten largest clones represent 0.36% of the sample.

Counted from cysteine to phenylalanine, this CDR3 has 15 amino acids. The sequence is cut down to CDR3 DNA, 45 bases in frame from base 1. V is clipped by 0 bases and J by 6 bases, and the sequence between their germline boundaries is 12 bases long. CDR1 SGHDN and CDR2 FVKESK were looked up in the germline V gene. The data belong to a study of shared clonotypes between healthy human individuals (dated by TCRdb to 2018 to 2021). Regarding the complete study: A couple of women and three men aged 18 to 49 years were included in the cohort. Per donor, three plates each were used for CD4 naive and CD4 memory, two for CD8 naive, and one for CD8 memory. Blood TCR repertoires of a handful of healthy adults were deeply sequenced to estimate repertoire size and the extent of clonotype sharing between individuals. To increase sequencing depth and limit assay-specific biases, TCR repertoire library preparation and sequencing were carried out by different laboratories using diverse techniques. Per donor, leukapheresis produced somewhere between about 0.85 and 10 billion PBMCs. Study-wide findings and limitations: When several donors were compared, the shared fraction of clonotypes was about 5% for naive CD4, 3.5% for naive CD8, about 2.5% for memory CD4, and 0.3% to 0.5% for memory CD8. Rarefaction of sorted-subset datasets indicated incomplete sequencing despite the large sequencing depth. The genetic and exposure-history diversity represented was limited by the small number of donors. Higher generation probabilities were observed for clonotypes shared by all four sorted-subset donors than for non-shared clonotypes. Only blood was sampled, and tissue TCR repertoires likely differ from those in blood. Based on pairwise subsampling, the degree of clonotype sharing among donors was expected to be affected by sequencing depth. Larger estimated clonotype richness was generally found for naive subsets than for memory subsets.

The chain is assembled from TRBV14 and TRBJ1-5; no D gene call is confident. The clonotype was recovered from a young man in good health. Some clones in this sample may be carry-over from other donors' samples. The sequencing sample was made of naive CD4+ T cells from PBMCs. The sample's cell subset or site label, decoded: CD45RA+ positively selected. At the DNA level, the sequence is TGTGCCAGCAGCCAAGATCCCAGATGGAGTCAGCCCCAGCATTTT. Its translation reads: CASSQDPRWSQPQHF.